Listed below are T cell receptor beta chains from one sample, sequenced in a study of blood T cell repertoires in COVID-19. The repertoire was sequenced with immunoSEQ multiplex PCR; TCRdb's copy has only in-frame clones and lacks some. This table has about 310,000 clones, 89% appearing once. The specimen sequenced was PBMCs or T cells enriched from blood (not recorded which). The source is a woman between 35 and 50 years old who had recovered from COVID-19. CDR3s include the opening cysteine and the closing phenylalanine or tryptophan. A D gene is named only where the DNA matches it firmly. Not all rows give a size; the values are once, few, many and, for expanded clones, a class.

TRBJ1-2 | TRBV5-1 | TRBD1 | . | CASSPGTGGLGYTF | TGCGCCAGCAGCCCCGGGACAGGGGGCCTTGGCTACACCTTC
TRBJ2-7 | TRBV5-1 | TRBD2 | . | CASSPGLAGVFEQYF | TGCGCCAGCAGCCCGGGACTAGCGGGAGTTTTCGAGCAGTACTTC
TRBJ2-1 | TRBV9 | TRBD2 | . | CASSQAGGPNEQFF | TGTGCCAGCAGTCAAGCGGGAGGGCCGAATGAGCAGTTCTTC
TRBJ1-4 | TRBV30 | . | once | CAWSVQGEKLFF | TGTGCCTGGAGTGTACAGGGTGAAAAACTGTTTTTT
TRBJ1-1 | TRBV7-2 | . | . | CASGGWGGNTEAFF | TGTGCCAGCGGGGGTTGGGGGGGAAACACTGAAGCTTTCTTT
TRBJ1-5 | TRBV3-1/TRBV3-2 | TRBD1 | . | CASSPRGQGNQPQHF | TGTGCCAGCAGCCCGAGAGGACAGGGCAATCAGCCCCAGCATTTT
TRBJ2-2 | TRBV5-1 | TRBD1 | . | CASSLGGTGGIGELFF | TGCGCCAGCAGCTTGGGAGGGACAGGGGGCATCGGGGAGCTGTTTTTT
TRBJ1-3 | TRBV5-8 | . | . | CASSPMFADSGNTIYF | TGTGCCAGCAGCCCGATGTTTGCGGATTCTGGAAACACCATATATTTT
TRBJ2-5 | TRBV4-2 | . | . | CASSPDRQTQYF | TGTGCCAGCAGCCCCGACAGACAGACCCAGTACTTC
TRBJ2-2 | TRBV4-3 | . | . | CASSQDAGGTGELFF | TGCGCCAGCAGCCAAGATGCCGGGGGAACCGGGGAGCTGTTTTTT
TRBJ1-2 | TRBV2 | . | . | CASIQNYGYTF | TGTGCCAGCATACAGAACTATGGCTACACCTTC
TRBJ2-7 | TRBV5-1 | TRBD1 | . | CASSFGTGEGYEQYF | TGCGCCAGCAGTTTCGGGACAGGGGAGGGTTACGAGCAGTACTTC
TRBJ2-3 | TRBV24-1 | . | . | CATSDPGFLGSGITDTQYF | TGTGCCACCAGTGATCCCGGATTTCTAGGATCTGGCATAACAGATACGCAGTATTTT
TRBJ1-1 | TRBV4-1 | . | once | CASSQMGLTEAFF | TGCGCCAGCAGCCAAATGGGGCTCACTGAAGCTTTCTTT
TRBJ2-2 | TRBV7-9 | TRBD2 | once | CASSPMGLAPTGELFF | TGTGCCAGCAGCCCTATGGGACTAGCTCCCACCGGGGAGCTGTTTTTT
TRBJ1-3 | TRBV29-1 | TRBD1 | . | CSVEIQGGGGNTIYF | TGCAGCGTTGAGATACAGGGGGGTGGTGGAAACACCATATATTTT
TRBJ2-1 | TRBV28 | TRBD2 | . | CASSPGGGRGNEQFF | TGTGCCAGCAGTCCTGGCGGGGGGCGCGGAAATGAGCAGTTCTTC
TRBJ2-3 | TRBV11-3 | . | . | CASSSFRGGYTDTQYF | TGTGCCAGCAGCTCCTTTCGTGGCGGCTACACAGATACGCAGTATTTT
TRBJ2-3 | TRBV5-1 | TRBD2 | . | CASSLGSGGAADTQYF | TGCGCCAGCAGCTTGGGTAGCGGGGGGGCCGCAGATACGCAGTATTTT
TRBJ2-3 | TRBV4-3 | . | once | CASSQDGGLATDTQYF | TGCGCCAGCAGCCAAGATGGCGGGCTGGCCACAGATACGCAGTATTTT
TRBJ1-2 | TRBV4-1 | . | . | CASSQVGQLDYGYTF | TGCGCCAGCAGCCAAGTAGGACAGCTAGATTATGGCTACACCTTC
TRBJ2-3 | TRBV5-8 | TRBD2 | . | CASSLGTRQYF | TGTGCCAGCAGCCTCGGGACTAGGCAGTATTTT
TRBJ2-7 | TRBV19 | TRBD1 | . | CASSLFPGQGYEQYF | TGTGCCAGTAGTTTGTTCCCGGGACAGGGGTACGAGCAGTACTTC
TRBJ2-7 | TRBV29-1 | . | . | CSVGGHDSRSYEQYF | TGCAGCGTTGGGGGCCACGACAGCCGCTCCTACGAGCAGTACTTC
TRBJ1-2 | TRBV7-3 | . | . | CASSRSGTTLVGYTF | TGTGCCAGCAGCCGGTCCGGGACAACCCTCGTTGGCTACACCTTC
TRBJ2-7 | TRBV18 | . | once | CASSPAGLYEQYF | TGTGCCAGCTCACCAGCCGGGTTATACGAGCAGTACTTC
TRBJ2-1 | TRBV27 | . | . | CASSPRGRGGVNEQFF | TGTGCCAGCAGTCCCCGTGGCAGGGGAGGGGTCAATGAGCAGTTCTTC
TRBJ2-1 | TRBV11-2 | TRBD2 | . | CASSLSPSSGGEREQFF | TGTGCCAGCAGCCTATCCCCATCTAGCGGGGGGGAACGTGAGCAGTTCTTC
TRBJ1-5 | TRBV7-9 | TRBD1 | . | CASSPGTVNNQPQHF | TGTGCCAGCAGCCCCGGGACAGTTAATAATCAGCCCCAGCATTTT
TRBJ2-7 | TRBV4-2 | . | . | CASSQDYRSYEQYF | TGTGCCAGCAGCCAAGATTACAGGTCCTACGAGCAGTACTTC
TRBJ2-2 | TRBV12-3/TRBV12-4 | . | . | CASSAGWGELFF | TGTGCCAGCAGCGCAGGGTGGGGGGAGCTGTTTTTT
TRBJ2-7 | TRBV24-1 | . | . | CATSDSRGSEQYF | TGTGCCACCAGTGATTCCCGGGGATCCGAGCAGTACTTC
TRBJ2-3 | TRBV19 | . | . | CASSAFGGATDTQYF | TGTGCCAGTAGTGCTTTTGGGGGGGCGACAGATACGCAGTATTTT
TRBJ1-4 | TRBV7-9 | TRBD1 | . | CASSLVTSGTATNEKLFF | TGTGCCAGCAGCTTAGTAACCTCCGGGACAGCAACTAATGAAAAACTGTTTTTT
TRBJ1-3 | TRBV4-1 | TRBD1 | . | CASSPRQGSGNTIYF | TGCGCCAGCAGCCCCAGACAGGGCTCTGGAAACACCATATATTTT
TRBJ1-5 | TRBV21-1 | . | . | CATTSQGRIANQPQHF | TGTGCCACCACCTCCCAGGGAAGGATTGCAAATCAGCCCCAGCATTTT
TRBJ1-1 | TRBV29-1 | . | many | CSGQNTEAFF | TGCAGCGGACAGAACACTGAAGCTTTCTTT
TRBJ1-1 | TRBV10-1 | . | . | CASSESWMTYIHEHISGTEAFF | TGCGCCAGCAGTGAGTCGTGGATGACTTACATTCATGAACACATAAGTGGGACTGAAGCTTTCTTT
TRBJ2-1 | TRBV24-1 | TRBD1 | . | CATSEGQSSYNEQFF | TGTGCCACCAGTGAGGGACAGAGCTCCTACAATGAGCAGTTCTTC
TRBJ1-1 | TRBV11-3 | . | . | CASSPRRATEAFF | TGTGCCAGCAGCCCCCGCAGGGCCACTGAAGCTTTCTTT